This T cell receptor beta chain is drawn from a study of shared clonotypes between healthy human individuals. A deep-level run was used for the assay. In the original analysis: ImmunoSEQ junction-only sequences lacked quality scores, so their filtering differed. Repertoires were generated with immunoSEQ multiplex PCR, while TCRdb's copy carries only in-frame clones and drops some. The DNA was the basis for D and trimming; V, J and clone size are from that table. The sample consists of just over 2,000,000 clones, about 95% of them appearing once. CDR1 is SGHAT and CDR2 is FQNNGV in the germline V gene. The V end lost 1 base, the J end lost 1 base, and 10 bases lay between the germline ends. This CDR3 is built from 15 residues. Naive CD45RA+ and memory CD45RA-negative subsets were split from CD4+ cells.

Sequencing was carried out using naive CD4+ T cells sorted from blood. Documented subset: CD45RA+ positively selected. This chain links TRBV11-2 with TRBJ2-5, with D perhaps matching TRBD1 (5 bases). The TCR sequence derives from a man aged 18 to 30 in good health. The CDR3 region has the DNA TGTGCCAGCAGCTTAGTTTGGGGCGGCCAAGAGACCCAGTACTTC. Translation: CASSLVWGGQETQYF.